This T cell receptor (beta chain) was sequenced in a study of cytomegalovirus exposure and HLA in healthy donors. Regarding the study as a whole: Some V segments, including TRBV6-2 and TRBV6-3, were excluded as indistinguishable. Among the CMV-associated chains, a few were confirmed in vitro as specific for CMV antigens. A cluster of highly shared sequence variants was likely a sequencing artifact. The records held CMV serostatus as the only immune exposure information.

Details on this clone: What it binds is unknown.

Germline V gives CDR1 SGHAT, CDR2 FQNNGV. There are 15 residues in the CDR3. The ends were cut back, 5 bases at V and 9 bases at J, with 20 bases in the middle. The PCR employed 60 Vbeta primers together with 13 Jbeta primers. The assay was immunoSEQ multiplex PCR, and TCRdb's table has in-frame clones only and misses some. Here the sample spans about 120,000 clones, about 16% being singletons. This receptor was taken from a woman under 30 in good health and CMV-seronegative. The chain couples TRBV11-2 to TRBJ2-1; no firm D call. Material for sequencing was PBMCs. The CDR3 nucleotides are TGTGCCAGCAGCCTGAATCCCACCCGCGGCGGTGAGCAGTTCTTC. Translation: CASSLNPTRGGEQFF.